Sequencing of this TCR beta chain was carried out in a study of blood T cell repertoires in COVID-19. About the research overall: Acute and convalescent COVID-19 samples came from the United States, Italy and Spain. T cells, B-cell-depleted T cells, or PBMCs provided the cDNA or gDNA that served as material.

In the source study's methods: Cell counts per sample came from amplifying reference gene primers. Sequencing was performed with immunoSEQ multiplex PCR; in TCRdb, only in-frame clones are kept and a portion is missing. That table is the source of V, J and clone size, and D and trimming were worked out from the DNA. The sample has some 120,000 clones, roughly 83% seen once. This clone was recorded a few times. The sample consisted of peripheral blood. The sequence came from a young man with acute or convalescent COVID-19.

The CDR3 nucleotides are TGTGCCAGCAGCCCATTCAATGCGGGGCGGGACGCAAACTCCTACGAGCAGTACTTC. Translated, it gives CASSPFNAGRDANSYEQYF. The chain recombines TRBV11-3 with TRBJ2-7; D may be TRBD2 (6 bases). V lost 5 bases, J lost 0 bases, and 26 bases lay in between. Germline assignment: CDR1 SGHNT and CDR2 YENEEA. The CDR3 extends over 19 amino acids.